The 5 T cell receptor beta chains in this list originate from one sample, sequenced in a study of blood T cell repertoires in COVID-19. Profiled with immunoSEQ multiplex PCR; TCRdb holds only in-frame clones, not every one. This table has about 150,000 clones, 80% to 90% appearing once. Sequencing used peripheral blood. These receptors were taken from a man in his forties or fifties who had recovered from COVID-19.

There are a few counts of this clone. CDR3 loop: CASSQDLLFGTGDKNSNQPQHF. CDR3 in DNA: TGCGCCAGCAGCCAAGATTTGCTTTTTGGGACAGGGGACAAAAATAGCAATCAGCCCCAGCATTTT. V usage is TRBV4-3 and J usage is TRBJ1-5; 10 bases map to TRBD1. The germline CDR1 and CDR2 sequences are LGHNA and YSLEER. Trimming cost V 0 bases and J 0 bases; bases outside gene matches: 17. The CDR3 spans 22 residues.

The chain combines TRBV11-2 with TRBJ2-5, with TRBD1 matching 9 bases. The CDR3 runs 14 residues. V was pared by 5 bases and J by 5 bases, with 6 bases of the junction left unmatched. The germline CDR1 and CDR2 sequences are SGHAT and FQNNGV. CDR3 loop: CASSLDRGGETQYF. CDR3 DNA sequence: TGTGCCAGCAGCCTGGACAGGGGCGGGGAGACCCAGTACTTC.

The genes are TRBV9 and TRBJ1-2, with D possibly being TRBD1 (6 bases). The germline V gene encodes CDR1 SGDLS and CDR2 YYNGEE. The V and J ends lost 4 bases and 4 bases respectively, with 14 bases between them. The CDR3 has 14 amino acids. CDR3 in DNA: TGTGCCAGCAGCCCTAGGGTACAGGGCTATGGCTACACCTTC. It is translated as CASSPRVQGYGYTF.

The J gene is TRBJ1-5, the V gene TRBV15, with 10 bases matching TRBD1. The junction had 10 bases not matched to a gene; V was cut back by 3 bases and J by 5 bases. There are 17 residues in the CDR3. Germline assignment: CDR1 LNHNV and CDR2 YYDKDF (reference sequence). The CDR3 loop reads CATSSSRQGAWDQPQHF. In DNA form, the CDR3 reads TGTGCCACCAGCAGTTCCAGACAGGGGGCGTGGGATCAGCCCCAGCATTTT. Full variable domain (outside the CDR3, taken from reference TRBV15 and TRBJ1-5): DAMVIQNPRYQVTQFGKPVTLSCSQTLNHNVMYWYQQKSSQAPKLLFHYYDKDFNNEADTPDNFQSRRPNTSFCFLDIRSPGLGDTAMYLCATSSSRQGAWDQPQHFGDGTRLSIL.

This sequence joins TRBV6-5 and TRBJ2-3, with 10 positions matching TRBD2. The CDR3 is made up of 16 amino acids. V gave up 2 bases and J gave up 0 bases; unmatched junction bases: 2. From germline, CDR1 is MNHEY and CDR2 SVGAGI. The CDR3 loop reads CASSYQLAGSTDTQYF. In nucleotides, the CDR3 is TGTGCCAGCAGTTACCAACTAGCGGGGAGCACAGATACGCAGTATTTT.